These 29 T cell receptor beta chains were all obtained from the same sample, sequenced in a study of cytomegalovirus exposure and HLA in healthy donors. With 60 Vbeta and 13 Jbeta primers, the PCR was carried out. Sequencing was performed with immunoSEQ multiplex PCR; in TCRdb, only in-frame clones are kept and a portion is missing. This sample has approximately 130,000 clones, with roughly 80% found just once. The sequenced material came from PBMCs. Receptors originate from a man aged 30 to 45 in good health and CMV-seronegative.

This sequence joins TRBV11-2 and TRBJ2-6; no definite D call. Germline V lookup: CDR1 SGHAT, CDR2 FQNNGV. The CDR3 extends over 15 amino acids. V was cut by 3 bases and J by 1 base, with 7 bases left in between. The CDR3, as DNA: TGTGCCAGCAGCTTTACGAGTTCTGGGGCCAACGTCCTGACTTTC. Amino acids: CASSFTSSGANVLTF. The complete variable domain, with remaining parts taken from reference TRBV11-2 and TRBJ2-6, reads EAGVAQSPRYKIIEKRQSVAFWCNPISGHATLYWYQQILGQGPKLLIQFQNNGVVDDSQLPKDRFSAERLKGVDSTLKIQPAKLEDSAVYLCASSFTSSGANVLTFGAGSRLTVL.

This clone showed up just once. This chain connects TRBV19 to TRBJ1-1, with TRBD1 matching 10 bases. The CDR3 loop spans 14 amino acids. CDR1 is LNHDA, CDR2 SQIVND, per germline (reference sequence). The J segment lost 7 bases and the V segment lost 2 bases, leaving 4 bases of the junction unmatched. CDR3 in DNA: TGTGCCAGTAGTATAACCGGGACAGGGGATGAAGCTTTCTTT. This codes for CASSITGTGDEAFF.

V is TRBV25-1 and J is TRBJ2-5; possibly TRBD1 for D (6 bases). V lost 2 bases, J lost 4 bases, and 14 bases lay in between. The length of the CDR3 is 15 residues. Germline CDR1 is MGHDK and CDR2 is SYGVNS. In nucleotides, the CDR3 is TGTGCCAGCAGTGAAGGCTTTGGGGGCCGAGAGACCCAGTACTTC. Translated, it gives CASSEGFGGRETQYF.

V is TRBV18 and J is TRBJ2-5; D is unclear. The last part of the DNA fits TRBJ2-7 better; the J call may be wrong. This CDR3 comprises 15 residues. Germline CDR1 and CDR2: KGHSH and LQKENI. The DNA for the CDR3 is TGTGCCAGCTCACCACCGTCTACAGCCGCCTACGAGCAGTACTTC. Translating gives CASSPPSTAAYEQYF.

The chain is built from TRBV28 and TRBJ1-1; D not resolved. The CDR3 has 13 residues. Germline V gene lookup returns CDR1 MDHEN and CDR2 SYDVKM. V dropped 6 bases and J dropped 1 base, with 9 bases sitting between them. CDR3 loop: CASRSGTNTEAFF. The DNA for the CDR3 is TGTGCCAGCAGGTCAGGTACGAACACTGAAGCTTTCTTT.

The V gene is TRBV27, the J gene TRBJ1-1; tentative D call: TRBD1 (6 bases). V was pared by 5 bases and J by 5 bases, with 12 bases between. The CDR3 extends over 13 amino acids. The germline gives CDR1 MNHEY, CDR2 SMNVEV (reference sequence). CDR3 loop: CASSGTGRTEAFF. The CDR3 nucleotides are TGTGCCAGCAGTGGAACAGGGCGGACTGAAGCTTTCTTT.

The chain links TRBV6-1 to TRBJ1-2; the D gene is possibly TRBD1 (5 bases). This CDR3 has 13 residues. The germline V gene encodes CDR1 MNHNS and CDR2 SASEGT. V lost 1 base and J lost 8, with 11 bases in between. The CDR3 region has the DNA TGTGCCAGCAGTGAAGGGCCAGGGTGGGGCTACACCTTC. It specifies CASSEGPGWGYTF.

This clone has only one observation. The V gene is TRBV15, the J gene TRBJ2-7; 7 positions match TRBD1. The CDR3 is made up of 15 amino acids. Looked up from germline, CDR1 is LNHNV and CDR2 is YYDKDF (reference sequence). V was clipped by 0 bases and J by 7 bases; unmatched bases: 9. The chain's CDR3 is CATSRDRQGSQEQYF. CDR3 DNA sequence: TGTGCCACCAGCAGAGATCGACAGGGATCACAAGAGCAGTACTTC.

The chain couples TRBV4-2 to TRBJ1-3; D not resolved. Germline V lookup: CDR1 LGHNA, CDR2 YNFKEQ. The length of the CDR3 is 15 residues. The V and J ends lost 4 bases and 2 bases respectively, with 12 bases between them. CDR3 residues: CASSLDEDTGNTIYF. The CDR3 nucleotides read TGTGCCAGCAGCCTAGACGAGGATACTGGAAACACCATATATTTT.

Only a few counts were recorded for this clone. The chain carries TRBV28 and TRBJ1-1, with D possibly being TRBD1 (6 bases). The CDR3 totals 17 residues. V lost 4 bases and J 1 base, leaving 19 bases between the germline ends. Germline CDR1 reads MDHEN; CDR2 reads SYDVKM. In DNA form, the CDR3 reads TGTGCCAGCAGTTCCAACCCCCTAGGGGGAGCGAACACTGAAGCTTTCTTT. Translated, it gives CASSSNPLGGANTEAFF.

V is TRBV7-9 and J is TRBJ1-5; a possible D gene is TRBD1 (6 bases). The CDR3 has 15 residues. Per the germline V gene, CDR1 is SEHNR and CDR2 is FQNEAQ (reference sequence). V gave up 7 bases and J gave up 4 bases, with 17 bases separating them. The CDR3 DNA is TGTGCCAGCACCTCAGACAGGATCCCAAATCAGCCCCAGCATTTT. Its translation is CASTSDRIPNQPQHF.

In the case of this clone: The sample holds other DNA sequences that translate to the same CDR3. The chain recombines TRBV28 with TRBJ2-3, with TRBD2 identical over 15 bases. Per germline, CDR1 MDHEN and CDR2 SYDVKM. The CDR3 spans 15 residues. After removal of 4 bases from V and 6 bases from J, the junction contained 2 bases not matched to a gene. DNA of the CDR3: TGTGCCAGCAGTTGGACTAGCGGGGGGGGCGATACGCAGTATTTT. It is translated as CASSWTSGGGDTQYF.

CDR3 nucleotide sequence: TGTGCCAGCAGCAAGGGACAGGGGTTGGATGGCTACACCTTC. Its translation: CASSKGQGLDGYTF. The chain has TRBV5-6 and TRBJ1-2, with TRBD1 matching 10 bases. The CDR3 has 14 amino acids. Germline lookup yields CDR1 SGHDT and CDR2 YYEEEE. Trimming removed 4 bases from V and 6 bases from J; junction bases left unmatched: 6.

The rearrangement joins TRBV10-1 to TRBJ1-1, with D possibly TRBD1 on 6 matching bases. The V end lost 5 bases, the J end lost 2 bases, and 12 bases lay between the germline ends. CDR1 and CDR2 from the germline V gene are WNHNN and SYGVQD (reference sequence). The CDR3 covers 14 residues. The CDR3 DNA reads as TGCGCCAGCAGTAAGACAGGCGTTAACACTGAAGCTTTCTTT. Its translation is CASSKTGVNTEAFF.

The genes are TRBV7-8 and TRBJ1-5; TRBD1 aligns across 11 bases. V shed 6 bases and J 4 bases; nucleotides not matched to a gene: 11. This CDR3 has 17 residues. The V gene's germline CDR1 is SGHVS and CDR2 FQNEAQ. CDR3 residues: CASRQNSGQGVNQPQHF. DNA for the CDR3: TGTGCCAGCAGGCAAAACTCGGGACAGGGGGTGAATCAGCCCCAGCATTTT.

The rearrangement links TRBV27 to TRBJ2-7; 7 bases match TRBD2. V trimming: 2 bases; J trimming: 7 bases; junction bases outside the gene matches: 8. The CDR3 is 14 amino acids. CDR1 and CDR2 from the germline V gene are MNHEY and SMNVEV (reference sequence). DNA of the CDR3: TGTGCCAGCAGTTTAGTTTGGCGGGAGAATGAGCAGTACTTC. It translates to CASSLVWRENEQYF.

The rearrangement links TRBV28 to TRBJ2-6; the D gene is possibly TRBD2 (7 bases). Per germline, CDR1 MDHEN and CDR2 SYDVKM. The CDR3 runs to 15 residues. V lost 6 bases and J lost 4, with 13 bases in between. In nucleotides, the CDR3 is TGTGCCAGCAGAAGCGCGGGGGCCGGGGCCAACGTCCTGACTTTC. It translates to CASRSAGAGANVLTF.

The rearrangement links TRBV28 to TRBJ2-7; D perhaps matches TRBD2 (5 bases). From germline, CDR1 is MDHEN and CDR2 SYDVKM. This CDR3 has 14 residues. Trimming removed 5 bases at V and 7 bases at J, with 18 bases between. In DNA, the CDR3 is TGTGCCAGCAGTACGAACCGGGGATTGGGGGAGCAGTACTTC. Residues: CASSTNRGLGEQYF. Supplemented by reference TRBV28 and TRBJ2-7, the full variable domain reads DVKVTQSSRYLVKRTGEKVFLECVQDMDHENMFWYRQDPGLGLRLIYFSYDVKMKEKGDIPEGYSVSREKKERFSLILESASTNQTSMYLCASSTNRGLGEQYFGPGTRLTVT.

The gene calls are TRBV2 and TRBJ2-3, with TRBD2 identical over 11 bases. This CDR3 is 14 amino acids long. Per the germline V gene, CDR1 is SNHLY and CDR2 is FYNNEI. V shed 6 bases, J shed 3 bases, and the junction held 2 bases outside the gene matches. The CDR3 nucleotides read TGTGCCAGCAGCATAGCGGGGGGGACAGATACGCAGTATTTT. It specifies CASSIAGGTDTQYF.

The CDR3 bases are TGTGCCAGCTCACCACCCGGCCAGGCCTTTCGCATGAACACTGAAGCTTTCTTT. Translation: CASSPPGQAFRMNTEAFF. The V and J genes are TRBV18 and TRBJ1-1; D gene ambiguous. Trimming removed 0 bases at V and 0 bases at J, with 17 bases between. This CDR3 spans 18 amino acids. Germline CDR1 and CDR2: KGHSH and LQKENI.

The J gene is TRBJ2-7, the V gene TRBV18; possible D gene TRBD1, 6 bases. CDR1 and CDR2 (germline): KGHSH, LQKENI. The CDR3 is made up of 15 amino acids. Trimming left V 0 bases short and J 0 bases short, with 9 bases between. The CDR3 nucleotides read TGTGCCAGCTCACCACCGCGACAGGACTCCTACGAGCAGTACTTC. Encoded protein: CASSPPRQDSYEQYF.

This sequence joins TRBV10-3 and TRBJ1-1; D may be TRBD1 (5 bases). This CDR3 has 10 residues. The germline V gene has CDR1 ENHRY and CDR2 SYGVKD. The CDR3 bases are TGTGCAACCCAGGGAACTGAAGCTTTCTTT. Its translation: CATQGTEAFF.

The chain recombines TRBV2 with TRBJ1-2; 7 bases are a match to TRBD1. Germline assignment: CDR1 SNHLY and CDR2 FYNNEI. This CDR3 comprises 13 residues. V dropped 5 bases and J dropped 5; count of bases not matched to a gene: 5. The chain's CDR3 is CASSWGQQYGYTF. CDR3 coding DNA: TGTGCCAGCAGTTGGGGACAGCAGTATGGCTACACCTTC.

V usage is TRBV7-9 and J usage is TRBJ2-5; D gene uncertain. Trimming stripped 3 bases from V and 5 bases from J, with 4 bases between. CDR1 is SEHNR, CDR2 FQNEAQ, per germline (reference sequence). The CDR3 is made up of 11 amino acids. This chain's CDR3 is CASSFAETQYF. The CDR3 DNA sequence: TGTGCCAGCAGCTTTGCGGAGACCCAGTACTTC.

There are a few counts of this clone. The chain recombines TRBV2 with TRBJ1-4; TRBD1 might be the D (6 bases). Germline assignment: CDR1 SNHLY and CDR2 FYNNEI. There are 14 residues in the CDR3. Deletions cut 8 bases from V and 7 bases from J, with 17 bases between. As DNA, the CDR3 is TGTGCCAGCGGTGGAACCGGACAGCTTGAAAAACTGTTTTTT. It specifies CASGGTGQLEKLFF.

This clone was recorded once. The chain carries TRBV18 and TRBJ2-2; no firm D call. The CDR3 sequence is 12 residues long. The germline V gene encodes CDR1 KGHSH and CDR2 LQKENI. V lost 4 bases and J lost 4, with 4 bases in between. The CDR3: CASSLLTGELFF. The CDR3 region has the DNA TGTGCCAGCTCACTCCTCACCGGGGAGCTGTTTTTT.

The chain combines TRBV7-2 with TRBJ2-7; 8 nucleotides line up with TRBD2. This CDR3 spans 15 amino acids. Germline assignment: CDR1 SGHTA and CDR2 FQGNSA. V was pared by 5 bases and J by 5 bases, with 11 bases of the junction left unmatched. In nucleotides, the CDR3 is TGTGCCAGCAGCCCTGCCGGGGGGGCGCGGAACGAGCAGTACTTC. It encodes CASSPAGGARNEQYF.

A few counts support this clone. The CDR3 sequence: CASSYTGRTEAFF. The DNA for the CDR3 is TGTGCCAGCAGTTACACAGGGCGGACTGAAGCTTTCTTT. The V call is TRBV6-5, the J call TRBJ1-1; perhaps TRBD1 as D (6 bases). CDR1 is MNHEY, CDR2 SVGAGI, per germline. V was clipped by 2 bases and J by 5 bases, with 9 bases between them. This CDR3 region has 13 residues.

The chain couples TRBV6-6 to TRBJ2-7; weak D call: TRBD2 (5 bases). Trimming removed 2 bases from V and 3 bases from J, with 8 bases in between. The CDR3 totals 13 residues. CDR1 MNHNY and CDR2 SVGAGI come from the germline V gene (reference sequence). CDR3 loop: CASSYAGGYEQYF. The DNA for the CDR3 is TGTGCCAGCAGTTACGCCGGAGGCTACGAGCAGTACTTC.